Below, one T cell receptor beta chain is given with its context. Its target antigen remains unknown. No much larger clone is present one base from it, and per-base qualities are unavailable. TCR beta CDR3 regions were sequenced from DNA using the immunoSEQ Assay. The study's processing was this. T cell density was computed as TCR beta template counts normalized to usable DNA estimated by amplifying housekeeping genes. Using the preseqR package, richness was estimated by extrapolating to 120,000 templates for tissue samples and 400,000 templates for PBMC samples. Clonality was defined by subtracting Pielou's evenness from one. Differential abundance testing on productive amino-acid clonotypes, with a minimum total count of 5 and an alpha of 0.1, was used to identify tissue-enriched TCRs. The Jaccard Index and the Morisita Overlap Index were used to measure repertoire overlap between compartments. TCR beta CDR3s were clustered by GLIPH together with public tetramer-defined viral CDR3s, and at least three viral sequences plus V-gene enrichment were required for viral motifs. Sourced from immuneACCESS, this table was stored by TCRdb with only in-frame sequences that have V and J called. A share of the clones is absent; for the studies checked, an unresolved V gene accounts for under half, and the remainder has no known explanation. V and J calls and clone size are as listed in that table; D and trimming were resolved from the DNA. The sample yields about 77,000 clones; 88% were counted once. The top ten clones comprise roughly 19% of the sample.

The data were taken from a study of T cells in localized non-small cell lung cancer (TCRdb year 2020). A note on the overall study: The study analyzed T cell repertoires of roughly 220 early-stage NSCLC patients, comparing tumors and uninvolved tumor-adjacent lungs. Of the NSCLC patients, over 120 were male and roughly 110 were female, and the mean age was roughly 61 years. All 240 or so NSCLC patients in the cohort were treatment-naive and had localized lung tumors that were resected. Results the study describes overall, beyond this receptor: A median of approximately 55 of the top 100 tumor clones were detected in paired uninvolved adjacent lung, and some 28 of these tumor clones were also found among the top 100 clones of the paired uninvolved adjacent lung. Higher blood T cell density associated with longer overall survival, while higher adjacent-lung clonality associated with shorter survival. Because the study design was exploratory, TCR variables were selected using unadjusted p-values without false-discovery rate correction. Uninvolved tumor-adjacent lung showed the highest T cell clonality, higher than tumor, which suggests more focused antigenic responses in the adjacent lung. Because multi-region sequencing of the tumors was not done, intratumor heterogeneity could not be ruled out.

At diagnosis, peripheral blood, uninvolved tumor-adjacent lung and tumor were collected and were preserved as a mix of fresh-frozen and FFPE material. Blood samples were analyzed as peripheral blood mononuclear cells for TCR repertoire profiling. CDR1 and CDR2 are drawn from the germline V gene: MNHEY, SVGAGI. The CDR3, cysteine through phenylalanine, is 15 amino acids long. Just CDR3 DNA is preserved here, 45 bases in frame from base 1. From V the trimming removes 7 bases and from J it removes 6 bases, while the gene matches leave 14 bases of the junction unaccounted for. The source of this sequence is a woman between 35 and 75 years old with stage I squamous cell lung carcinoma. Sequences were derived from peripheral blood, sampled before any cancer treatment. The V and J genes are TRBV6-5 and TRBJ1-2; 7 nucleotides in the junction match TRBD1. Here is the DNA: TGTGCCAGCATCAAATTCGGGACAGACCATAATGGCTACACCTTC. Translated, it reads CASIKFGTDHNGYTF.